A selection of T cell receptor beta chains follows, all from one sample in a study of blood T cell repertoires in COVID-19. The repertoire was sequenced with immunoSEQ multiplex PCR; TCRdb's copy has only in-frame clones and lacks some. The table records about 65,000 clones, around 79% of them present only once. Sequenced input: peripheral blood. The source is a human donor in a cohort sampled during active COVID-19. Each CDR3 is given with its conserved first and last residue. D genes are given only for firm matches. Clone size, where shown, is once, few, many, or a class for clones that have expanded.

D gene: TRBD1; J gene: TRBJ2-3; clone size: NA; V gene: TRBV10-1; CDR3 protein: CASSPGQGITDTQYF; CDR3 DNA: TGCGCCAGCTCACCGGGACAGGGGATAACAGATACGCAGTATTTT
D gene: NA; J gene: TRBJ2-5; clone size: NA; V gene: TRBV6-2/TRBV6-3; CDR3 protein: CASSPIGLFPRRETQYF; CDR3 DNA: TGTGCCAGCAGTCCGATTGGGCTGTTCCCTCGGAGGGAGACCCAGTACTTC
D gene: NA; J gene: TRBJ1-5; clone size: few; V gene: TRBV19; CDR3 protein: CASSVTGSNQPQHF; CDR3 DNA: TGTGCCAGTAGCGTGACAGGTTCCAATCAGCCCCAGCATTTT
D gene: TRBD1; J gene: TRBJ2-1; clone size: NA; V gene: TRBV5-6; CDR3 protein: CASTLYDRAYEQFF; CDR3 DNA: TGTGCCAGCACCCTTTACGACAGGGCCTATGAGCAGTTCTTC
D gene: NA; J gene: TRBJ1-5; clone size: NA; V gene: TRBV15; CDR3 protein: CATSREVGPQHF; CDR3 DNA: TGTGCCACCAGCAGAGAGGTCGGGCCCCAGCATTTT
D gene: NA; J gene: TRBJ2-4; clone size: few; V gene: TRBV19; CDR3 protein: CASSGGGLRNIQYF; CDR3 DNA: TGTGCCAGTAGTGGAGGGGGCCTACGAAACATTCAGTACTTC
D gene: NA; J gene: TRBJ1-1; clone size: NA; V gene: TRBV30; CDR3 protein: CAWSGPFGNTEAFF; CDR3 DNA: TGTGCCTGGAGTGGGCCCTTTGGGAACACTGAAGCTTTCTTT
D gene: NA; J gene: TRBJ1-2; clone size: NA; V gene: TRBV10-3; CDR3 protein: CAISRDTRTSNYGYTF; CDR3 DNA: TGTGCCATCAGTCGGGACACTCGTACTTCTAACTATGGCTACACCTTC
D gene: NA; J gene: TRBJ1-1; clone size: NA; V gene: TRBV10-3; CDR3 protein: CAIHVGGNTEAFF; CDR3 DNA: TGTGCCATCCATGTGGGGGGGAACACTGAAGCTTTCTTT
D gene: NA; J gene: TRBJ1-1; clone size: NA; V gene: TRBV3-1/TRBV3-2; CDR3 protein: CASSQETRDTEAFF; CDR3 DNA: TGTGCCAGCAGCCAAGAAACCAGGGACACTGAAGCTTTCTTT
D gene: NA; J gene: TRBJ1-1; clone size: NA; V gene: TRBV12-3/TRBV12-4; CDR3 protein: CASSGQLNTEAFF; CDR3 DNA: TGTGCCAGCAGTGGACAGCTGAACACTGAAGCTTTCTTT
D gene: NA; J gene: TRBJ2-7; clone size: NA; V gene: TRBV6-5; CDR3 protein: CASSYRRGHEQYF; CDR3 DNA: TGTGCCAGCAGTTACAGGAGGGGGCACGAGCAGTACTTC
D gene: NA; J gene: TRBJ2-3; clone size: few; V gene: TRBV4-3; CDR3 protein: CASSQFYRPRGDTDTQYF; CDR3 DNA: TGCGCCAGCAGCCAGTTCTATAGGCCCCGGGGAGACACAGATACGCAGTATTTT
D gene: NA; J gene: TRBJ2-6; clone size: NA; V gene: TRBV2; CDR3 protein: CATRQSSGANVLTF; CDR3 DNA: TGTGCCACCCGACAGTCTTCTGGGGCCAACGTCCTGACTTTC
D gene: NA; J gene: TRBJ2-2; clone size: NA; V gene: TRBV7-9; CDR3 protein: CASPRDTGELFF; CDR3 DNA: TGTGCCAGCCCGAGGGACACCGGGGAGCTGTTTTTT
D gene: NA; J gene: TRBJ2-5; clone size: NA; V gene: TRBV23-1; CDR3 protein: CATPSGFETQYF; CDR3 DNA: TGCGCCACCCCCTCAGGGTTCGAGACCCAGTACTTC
D gene: NA; J gene: TRBJ2-1; clone size: NA; V gene: TRBV3-1/TRBV3-2; CDR3 protein: CASSQDRGVAGPGAREFF; CDR3 DNA: TGTGCCAGCAGCCAAGATAGAGGGGTAGCGGGCCCGGGGGCTCGTGAGTTCTTC
D gene: TRBD2; J gene: TRBJ2-1; clone size: once; V gene: TRBV4-3; CDR3 protein: CASSQRGGGSYNEQFF; CDR3 DNA: TGCGCCAGCAGCCAACGGGGCGGGGGGTCCTACAATGAGCAGTTCTTC
D gene: TRBD2; J gene: TRBJ2-3; clone size: NA; V gene: TRBV19; CDR3 protein: CASRPGGGTDTQYF; CDR3 DNA: TGTGCCAGTAGGCCGGGAGGAGGGACAGATACGCAGTATTTT
D gene: TRBD1; J gene: TRBJ1-2; clone size: NA; V gene: TRBV7-3; CDR3 protein: CASSLANRGGGYTF; CDR3 DNA: TGTGCCAGCAGCTTAGCAAACAGGGGTGGAGGCTACACCTTC
D gene: TRBD2; J gene: TRBJ2-1; clone size: NA; V gene: TRBV5-4; CDR3 protein: CASSLGLAGSSYNEQFF; CDR3 DNA: TGTGCCAGCAGCTTGGGACTAGCGGGCAGCTCCTACAATGAGCAGTTCTTC
D gene: NA; J gene: TRBJ1-1; clone size: few; V gene: TRBV7-9; CDR3 protein: CASSEAAVNTEAFF; CDR3 DNA: TGTGCCAGCAGTGAAGCGGCGGTGAACACTGAAGCTTTCTTT
D gene: NA; J gene: TRBJ1-2; clone size: NA; V gene: TRBV16; CDR3 protein: CASSPRQNYGYTF; CDR3 DNA: TGTGCCAGCAGTCCCCGACAGAACTATGGCTACACCTTC
D gene: NA; J gene: TRBJ2-7; clone size: NA; V gene: TRBV27; CDR3 protein: CASSLAGGVTYEQYF; CDR3 DNA: TGTGCCAGCAGTTTAGCCGGGGGAGTGACCTACGAGCAGTACTTC
D gene: NA; J gene: TRBJ1-1; clone size: NA; V gene: TRBV20-1; CDR3 protein: CSASPGDFTEAFF; CDR3 DNA: TGCAGTGCTAGTCCGGGGGATTTCACTGAAGCTTTCTTT
D gene: TRBD1; J gene: TRBJ2-2; clone size: NA; V gene: TRBV11-2; CDR3 protein: CASSLGTAGELFF; CDR3 DNA: TGTGCCAGCAGCTTGGGGACAGCCGGGGAGCTGTTTTTT
D gene: TRBD1; J gene: TRBJ1-1; clone size: NA; V gene: TRBV4-2; CDR3 protein: CASSQTRNRQGAEAFF; CDR3 DNA: TGTGCCAGCAGCCAAACCCGAAACCGACAGGGCGCTGAAGCTTTCTTT
D gene: TRBD1; J gene: TRBJ2-1; clone size: NA; V gene: TRBV5-1; CDR3 protein: CASAGQTGGSEQFF; CDR3 DNA: TGCGCCAGCGCCGGCCAGACAGGGGGCAGTGAGCAGTTCTTC
D gene: TRBD2; J gene: TRBJ2-2; clone size: NA; V gene: TRBV7-9; CDR3 protein: CASSFPISGKVTGELFF; CDR3 DNA: TGTGCCAGCAGCTTTCCGATCAGCGGGAAGGTCACCGGGGAGCTGTTTTTT
D gene: TRBD1; J gene: TRBJ2-1; clone size: NA; V gene: TRBV7-2; CDR3 protein: CASSPGGFHNEQFF; CDR3 DNA: TGTGCCAGCAGCCCAGGGGGCTTCCACAATGAGCAGTTCTTC
D gene: NA; J gene: TRBJ1-5; clone size: NA; V gene: TRBV6-1; CDR3 protein: CASSDRQEQPQHF; CDR3 DNA: TGTGCCAGCAGTGATCGACAGGAACAGCCCCAGCATTTT
D gene: NA; J gene: TRBJ2-4; clone size: NA; V gene: TRBV14; CDR3 protein: CASPFLAKNIQYF; CDR3 DNA: TGTGCCAGCCCTTTCTTAGCCAAAAACATTCAGTACTTC
D gene: TRBD2; J gene: TRBJ2-2; clone size: NA; V gene: TRBV19; CDR3 protein: CASSHLGIRTSGIANTGELFF; CDR3 DNA: TGTGCCAGTAGTCACCTGGGGATACGGACTAGCGGGATCGCGAACACCGGGGAGCTGTTTTTT
D gene: NA; J gene: TRBJ2-7; clone size: NA; V gene: TRBV18; CDR3 protein: CASSPSETYEQYF; CDR3 DNA: TGTGCCAGCTCACCGTCAGAAACCTACGAGCAGTACTTC
D gene: NA; J gene: TRBJ1-2; clone size: NA; V gene: TRBV30; CDR3 protein: CARSVLNYGYTF; CDR3 DNA: TGTGCCAGGAGTGTCCTTAACTATGGCTACACCTTC
D gene: NA; J gene: TRBJ1-1; clone size: NA; V gene: TRBV20-1; CDR3 protein: CSAFRTLEAFF; CDR3 DNA: TGCAGTGCTTTCCGGACATTGGAAGCTTTCTTT
D gene: TRBD1; J gene: TRBJ2-1; clone size: NA; V gene: TRBV10-1; CDR3 protein: CASSEGQGAGNEQFF; CDR3 DNA: TGCGCCAGCAGCGAAGGGCAGGGGGCGGGAAATGAGCAGTTCTTC
D gene: NA; J gene: TRBJ1-6; clone size: NA; V gene: TRBV7-2; CDR3 protein: CASSPLITNSPLHF; CDR3 DNA: TGTGCCAGCAGCCCTCTAATAACTAATTCACCCCTCCACTTT
D gene: TRBD1; J gene: TRBJ2-7; clone size: NA; V gene: TRBV2; CDR3 protein: CASSDGQGLYEQYF; CDR3 DNA: TGTGCCAGCAGTGATGGACAGGGTCTTTACGAGCAGTACTTC
D gene: NA; J gene: TRBJ2-7; clone size: NA; V gene: TRBV2; CDR3 protein: CASSEAGFGGYEQYF; CDR3 DNA: TGTGCCAGCAGTGAAGCAGGGTTCGGGGGTTACGAGCAGTACTTC
D gene: NA; J gene: TRBJ1-6; clone size: NA; V gene: TRBV7-9; CDR3 protein: CASSPSESYNSPLHF; CDR3 DNA: TGTGCCAGCAGCCCTAGCGAGTCCTATAATTCACCCCTCCACTTT
D gene: TRBD1; J gene: TRBJ2-2; clone size: NA; V gene: TRBV27; CDR3 protein: CASSLGRQGPNTGELFF; CDR3 DNA: TGTGCCAGCAGTTTAGGGAGACAGGGCCCGAACACCGGGGAGCTGTTTTTT